This T cell receptor beta chain was observed in a study of T cells in Graves' hyperthyroidism and ophthalmopathy. Study-level information: Peripheral blood sampling occurred at initial diagnosis, before any treatment.

If no ophthalmopathy progression occurred within 18 months, Graves' hyperthyroidism was stable. Participants, patients aged 18 to 65, had newly diagnosed hyperthyroidism with a duration under 2 months. The study left out patients who had uncontrolled infection, other autoimmune disease, pregnancy or lactation. The CDR3 spans 15 residues. Germline CDR1 and CDR2: PRHDT and FYEKMQ (reference sequence). J lost 3 bases, V lost 6 bases, and 7 bases had no gene match. TCR beta CDR3 sequences were amplified from RNA transcripts. Initially, a first-round RT-PCR of the TCR CDR3 employed the HTBI primer set. TCRdb redid the calling of the multiplex PCR reads with MiXCR, one entry per CDR3 protein. The data contain hundreds of thousands of distinct CDR3 sequences, 14% of them singletons.

Sample: blood. V is TRBV13 and J is TRBJ2-7; 11 nucleotides agree with TRBD1. The source of this sequence is a woman aged 18-29 years with Graves' hyperthyroidism. CDR3 DNA: TGTGCCAGCAGTCATTGGACAGGGGGCAACTACGAGCAGTACTTC. It translates to CASSHWTGGNYEQYF.